The present TCR beta chain was sequenced within a study of memory CD4+ T cells and cytomegalovirus serostatus. Study as a whole: Donors were healthy Belgian adults, fewer than ten CMV seropositive and 20 to 30 seronegative.

Broader study findings: Each of approximately 73 CMV-associated TCRbeta sequences occurred in one to five individuals.

A note on this clone: Antigen: not known.

Single viable CD3+CD4+CD8-CD45RO+ cells were sorted as the memory CD4+ T cells. The table came from immunoSEQ multiplex PCR; TCRdb's copy has only in-frame clones and leaves some out. The table records over 45,000 clones, roughly 87% of them present only once. This TCR came from an adult in good health and CMV-seronegative. Sequencing was carried out using memory CD4+ T cells from blood.

The CDR3 sequence: CASSRSSPGRDTQYF. The CDR3 bases are TGTGCCAGCAGCCGATCCTCGCCGGGTAGAGATACGCAGTATTTT. The V call is TRBV7-2, the J call TRBJ2-3; D remains unclear. Germline V lookup: CDR1 SGHTA, CDR2 FQGNSA. The CDR3 loop spans 15 amino acids. V was trimmed by 5 bases and J by 5 bases, leaving 17 bases between them.